Presented here are 29 T cell receptor beta chains from one specimen sequenced in a study of blood T cell repertoires in COVID-19. Data came from immunoSEQ multiplex PCR; TCRdb stores just in-frame clones and leaves some out. The sample carries roughly 180,000 clones, about 80% recorded once. Input material: peripheral blood. The receptors were gathered from a woman aged 45-65 years with active or convalescent COVID-19.

V gene TRBV6-5 combines with J gene TRBJ1-5; D remains unclear. The CDR3 contains 13 residues. Germline V gene data show CDR1 as MNHEY and CDR2 as SVGAGI. The V gene lost 6 bases and the J gene lost 3 bases, with 9 bases spanning the gap. CDR3 coding DNA: TGTGCCAGCAGATCCACCTACAATCAGCCCCAGCATTTT. Translating it yields CASRSTYNQPQHF.

This clone came up once. The V call is TRBV5-1, the J call TRBJ2-3, with 9 bases fitting TRBD2. The germline V gene encodes CDR1 SGHRS and CDR2 YFSETQ. The CDR3 runs to 16 residues. Germline trimming cut 2 bases from V and 6 bases from J; bases unmatched to any gene: 10. CDR3: CASSFGSGGVEDTQYF. The CDR3 DNA reads TGCGCCAGCAGCTTCGGTAGCGGGGGCGTGGAGGATACGCAGTATTTT.

This clone occurred once. The chain is built from TRBV2 and TRBJ2-5; D perhaps matches TRBD2 (5 bases). CDR3 length: 14 residues. CDR1 is SNHLY, CDR2 FYNNEI, per germline. The V end lost 6 bases, the J end lost 1 base, and 12 bases lay between the germline ends. The chain's CDR3 is CASRKEAGQETQYF. For the CDR3, the DNA is TGTGCCAGCAGGAAGGAGGCAGGCCAAGAGACCCAGTACTTC. The complete variable domain, with remaining parts taken from reference TRBV2 and TRBJ2-5, reads EPEVTQTPSHQVTQMGQEVILRCVPISNHLYFYWYRQILGQKVEFLVSFYNNEISEKSEIFDDQFSVERPDGSNFTLKIRSTKLEDSAMYFCASRKEAGQETQYFGPGTRLLVL.

The chain combines TRBV7-9 with TRBJ2-1; no reliable D call. Germline CDR1 and CDR2: SEHNR and FQNEAQ (reference sequence). CDR3 length equals 12 residues. Trimming removed 2 bases from V and 6 bases from J, with 5 bases in between. The CDR3 DNA is TGTGCCAGCAGCTTAAGCGTCAATGAGCAGTTCTTC. Translation gives CASSLSVNEQFF.

This chain uses TRBV4-1 with TRBJ2-2, with 7 nucleotides matching TRBD1. The CDR3 is made up of 16 amino acids. Germline CDR1 is MGHRA and CDR2 is YSYEKL. Trimming took 0 bases from V and 7 from J; bases not matched to a gene: 8. The CDR3 loop reads CASSQDRRQGYGELFF. CDR3 nucleotides: TGCGCCAGCAGCCAAGATCGGAGACAGGGTTACGGGGAGCTGTTTTTT.

The gene calls are TRBV6-4 and TRBJ2-2; the D gene is possibly TRBD1 (6 bases). The CDR3 sequence is 13 residues long. Germline V gene data show CDR1 as MRHNA and CDR2 as SNTAGT. The V gene lost 5 bases and the J gene lost 8 bases, with 12 bases spanning the gap. The CDR3 DNA sequence: TGTGCCAGCAGTTCACACAGGGAAGGGGAGCTGTTTTTT. Translated: CASSSHREGELFF.

This CDR3 is CASTGDRVIDGYTF. CDR3 DNA: TGTGCCAGCACCGGGGACAGGGTGATAGATGGCTACACCTTC. The chain is built from TRBV28 and TRBJ1-2, with 9 bases that match TRBD1. Trimming cost V 7 bases and J 6 bases; bases outside gene matches: 9. Germline assignment: CDR1 MDHEN and CDR2 SYDVKM. The CDR3 runs to 14 residues.

Only a few counts were recorded for this clone. The sample has other DNA sequences that encode this CDR3 too. The V call is TRBV12-3 or TRBV12-4, the J call TRBJ1-1; D unresolved. V lost 2 bases, J lost 1 base, and 5 bases lay in between. The CDR3 length is 13 residues. The CDR3 loop is CASSLRGNTEAFF. The CDR3 bases are TGTGCCAGCAGTTTACGGGGGAACACTGAAGCTTTCTTT.

This chain links TRBV27 with TRBJ2-1, with 12 bases fitting TRBD2. This CDR3 is 18 amino acids long. The V segment lost 5 bases and the J segment 2 bases; nucleotides outside the gene matches: 10. Germline assignment: CDR1 MNHEY and CDR2 SMNVEV (reference sequence). CDR3 sequence: CASSNSWTSGTTYNEQFF. The CDR3 region has the DNA TGTGCCAGCAGTAACTCCTGGACTAGCGGGACCACCTACAATGAGCAGTTCTTC.

The CDR3 protein is CASSQDRGYNEKLFF. The CDR3 bases are TGCGCCAGCAGCCAAGATCGGGGTTATAATGAAAAACTGTTTTTT. V is TRBV4-3 and J is TRBJ1-4; D is uncertain. Germline V gives CDR1 LGHNA, CDR2 YSLEER. CDR3 length: 15 amino acids. V was clipped by 0 bases and J by 4 bases, with 9 bases between them.

The V and J genes are TRBV7-2 and TRBJ1-1; D call uncertain. The germline CDR1 and CDR2 sequences are SGHTA and FQGNSA. This CDR3 spans 15 amino acids. Deletions cut 2 bases from V and 5 bases from J, with 15 bases between. The CDR3 DNA sequence: TGTGCCAGCAGCTTAACGAGGCGGCGAGGAACTGAAGCTTTCTTT. It translates to CASSLTRRRGTEAFF.

This clone was observed a handful of times. One junction end disagrees with the germline gene, perhaps due to a read error. The V call is TRBV30, the J call TRBJ2-3, with 7 bases that match TRBD2. The CDR3 length is 12 residues. From germline, CDR1 is GTSNPN and CDR2 SVGIG (reference sequence). The CDR3 region has the DNA TGCGGGCTAGCGGTAAACACAGATACGCAGTATTTT. Its protein product is CGLAVNTDTQYF.

This clone was counted once. The chain links TRBV6-1 to TRBJ2-7; D not certain. This CDR3 is built from 12 residues. Looked up from germline, CDR1 is MNHNS and CDR2 is SASEGT. V was pared by 3 bases and J by 3 bases, with 6 bases between. The CDR3 DNA reads TGTGCCAGCAGTGACACTTACTACGAGCAGTACTTC. It codes for CASSDTYYEQYF.

The chain links TRBV5-4 to TRBJ1-1, with 12 bases aligning to TRBD1. Germline V lookup: CDR1 SGHNT, CDR2 YYREEE (reference sequence). J lost 4 bases, V lost 3 bases, and 4 bases had no gene match. The CDR3 sequence is 15 residues long. CDR3 amino acids: CASSSPGQGATEAFF. Here the CDR3 DNA reads TGTGCCAGCAGCTCTCCGGGACAGGGGGCCACTGAAGCTTTCTTT.

The chain uses TRBV29-1 and TRBJ1-4, with 7 positions matching TRBD1. Germline lookup yields CDR1 SQVTM and CDR2 ANQGSEA. V was clipped by 0 bases and J by 8 bases; unmatched bases: 12. The CDR3 runs 16 residues. The CDR3 here is CSVEDRQGGSGEKLFF. Here the CDR3 DNA reads TGCAGCGTTGAAGACCGGCAGGGGGGCAGTGGGGAAAAACTGTTTTTT. The variable domain in full, with the rest retrieved from reference TRBV29-1 and TRBJ1-4, is SAVISQKPSRDICQRGTSLTIQCQVDSQVTMMFWYRQQPGQSLTLIATANQGSEATYESGFVIDKFPISRPNLTFSTLTVSNMSPEDSSIYLCSVEDRQGGSGEKLFFGSGTQLSVL.

This rearrangement joins TRBV19 to TRBJ2-1; possible D gene TRBD1, 6 bases. Germline CDR1 reads LNHDA; CDR2 reads SQIVND (reference sequence). The ends were cut back, 2 bases at V and 3 bases at J, with 11 bases in the middle. CDR3 length equals 15 residues. CDR3 sequence (DNA): TGTGCCAGTAGTATAACACAGGGTTTCTACAATGAGCAGTTCTTC. Its translation: CASSITQGFYNEQFF.

The chain combines TRBV6-2 or TRBV6-3 with TRBJ2-2, with D maybe TRBD2 (6 bases). CDR1 is MNHEY, CDR2 SVGEGT, per germline. Trimming cost V 2 bases and J 5 bases, with 15 bases left between them. This CDR3 is built from 16 residues. CDR3 sequence reads: CASSYPGVYGTGELFF. The CDR3 nucleotides read TGTGCCAGCAGTTACCCGGGAGTCTACGGGACCGGGGAGCTGTTTTTT.

This clone was observed a few times. The V gene is TRBV18, the J gene TRBJ1-5; D possibly corresponds to TRBD1 (5 bases). Germline V gene data show CDR1 as KGHSH and CDR2 as LQKENI. This CDR3 is built from 14 residues. Trimming left V 6 bases short and J 6 bases short, with 15 bases between. This CDR3 reads CASSTPPGGQPQHF. Written as DNA, the CDR3 is TGTGCCAGCTCCACACCTCCGGGGGGTCAGCCCCAGCATTTT. Combining the CDR3 with reference TRBV18 and TRBJ1-5 gives the whole variable domain NAGVMQNPRHLVRRRGQEARLRCSPMKGHSHVYWYRQLPEEGLKFMVYLQKENIIDESGMPKERFSAEFPKEGPSILRIQQVVRGDSAAYFCASSTPPGGQPQHFGDGTRLSIL.

V is TRBV19 and J is TRBJ1-1, with D possibly being TRBD1 (6 bases). Per germline, CDR1 LNHDA and CDR2 SQIVND (reference sequence). With 4 bases removed from V and 5 bases from J, the gap between germline ends came to 17 bases. The CDR3 spans 15 residues. The CDR3 loop is CASSTHRVGKTEAFF. CDR3 nucleotides: TGTGCCAGTAGTACCCACAGGGTGGGGAAGACTGAAGCTTTCTTT.

This chain joins TRBV5-1 and TRBJ2-6, with a tentative D call TRBD1 (6 bases). Germline values: CDR1 SGHRS, CDR2 YFSETQ. V was clipped by 1 base and J by 4 bases, with 9 bases between them. The CDR3 runs 15 residues. For the CDR3, the DNA is TGCGCCAGCAGCTTGACAGGGATCGGGGCCAACGTCCTGACTTTC. Translated: CASSLTGIGANVLTF.

The chain employs TRBV29-1 and TRBJ1-2, with a weak D call TRBD1 (5 bases). The V and J ends lost 6 bases and 12 bases respectively, with 8 bases between them. Germline V gene lookup returns CDR1 SQVTM and CDR2 ANQGSEA. This CDR3 is built from 8 residues. DNA for the CDR3: TGCAGCGTCGACAGACACACCTTC. It encodes CSVDRHTF.

The chain is built from TRBV7-8 and TRBJ2-1; tentative D call: TRBD1 (5 bases). The CDR3 totals 13 residues. Germline V gene lookup returns CDR1 SGHVS and CDR2 FQNEAQ. The V gene lost 5 bases and the J gene lost 3 bases, with 8 bases spanning the gap. CDR3 residues: CASSPDSYNEQFF. The DNA of the CDR3 is TGTGCCAGCAGCCCAGACAGCTACAATGAGCAGTTCTTC.

The chain has TRBV6-5 and TRBJ1-1, with D possibly being TRBD1 (6 bases). V lost 0 bases to trimming and J lost 3 bases, with 14 bases between them. Germline V gene data show CDR1 as MNHEY and CDR2 as SVGAGI. This CDR3 is built from 16 residues. The CDR3 is CASSYSLNAGDTEAFF. In nucleotides, the CDR3 is TGTGCCAGCAGTTACTCGCTAAATGCAGGGGACACTGAAGCTTTCTTT.

This sequence joins TRBV27 and TRBJ2-2, with a weak D call TRBD2 (6 bases). The V end lost 7 bases, the J end lost 5 bases, and 17 bases lay between the germline ends. The germline CDR1 and CDR2 sequences are MNHEY and SMNVEV (reference sequence). This CDR3 region has 15 residues. The chain's CDR3 is CASTRLVLGTGELFF. CDR3 sequence (DNA): TGTGCCAGCACTAGACTAGTTCTTGGAACCGGGGAGCTGTTTTTT.

V usage is TRBV6-6 and J usage is TRBJ2-3; 7 bases are a match to TRBD2. The V and J ends lost 0 bases and 3 bases, in that order; junction bases with no gene match: 3. This CDR3 comprises 15 residues. Germline V gene sequence: CDR1 MNHNY, CDR2 SVGAGI (reference sequence). CDR3 DNA: TGTGCCAGCAGTTACTCGATTAGCGGGACAGATACGCAGTATTTT. It yields the protein CASSYSISGTDTQYF.

This sequence joins TRBV7-2 and TRBJ1-1, with D unclear. V lost 3 bases and J 0 bases, leaving 8 bases between the germline ends. Looked up from germline, CDR1 is SGHTA and CDR2 is FQGNSA. CDR3 length equals 14 residues. CDR3 in amino acids: CASSLASLNTEAFF. CDR3 DNA: TGTGCCAGCAGCTTGGCCAGTTTGAACACTGAAGCTTTCTTT.

The chain joins TRBV2 to TRBJ1-1, with D tentatively TRBD1 (6 bases). The CDR3 covers 19 residues. The germline V and J ends were trimmed by 5 bases and 4 bases, with 29 bases remaining between them. Germline V gene sequence: CDR1 SNHLY, CDR2 FYNNEI. CDR3 sequence reads: CASSHFQDSLVRWFTEAFF. CDR3 coding DNA: TGTGCCAGCAGTCATTTTCAGGACAGCCTCGTTAGGTGGTTCACTGAAGCTTTCTTT.

The chain recombines TRBV19 with TRBJ2-1; the match to TRBD2 covers 10 bases. With 7 bases clipped from V and 8 bases from J, the junction kept 11 bases outside the gene matches. The CDR3 length is 15 residues. Germline lookup yields CDR1 LNHDA and CDR2 SQIVND (reference sequence). CDR3 protein: CASKRSSGSGHEQFF. In DNA form, the CDR3 reads TGTGCCAGTAAACGGTCTAGCGGGAGCGGGCATGAGCAGTTCTTC.

This clone was seen a handful of times. This sequence joins TRBV7-7 and TRBJ2-2, with D perhaps TRBD2 (5 bases). The CDR3 consists of 14 residues. V was trimmed by 3 bases and J by 7 bases, leaving 12 bases between them. In germline, CDR1 is SSHAT, CDR2 FNYEAQ (reference sequence). The DNA of the CDR3 is TGTGCCAGCAGCTTGAAATCCAGCGGCGGGGAGCTGTTTTTT. Residues: CASSLKSSGGELFF. The full variable domain, rest sourced from reference TRBV7-7 and TRBJ2-2, is GAGVSQSPRYKVTKRGQDVTLRCDPISSHATLYWYQQALGQGPEFLTYFNYEAQPDKSGLPSDRFSAERPEGSISTLTIQRTEQRDSAMYRCASSLKSSGGELFFGEGSRLTVL.